The 27 T cell receptor beta chains given below trace back to one sample, sequenced in a study of shared clonotypes between healthy human individuals (dated by TCRdb to the early 2020s). Library preparation was by the immunoSEQ multiplex PCR assay. In TCRdb, the immuneACCESS table is reduced to in-frame sequences with V and J assigned. These tables do not hold every clone; where another copy was compared, an unresolved V gene accounts for under half, and the others remain unexplained. For this sample there are 1.5 million to 2.5 million clones; about 95% appear just once. 1% to 1.5% of the sample is in the top ten clones. CD8 naive samples were CD45RO-negative cells positively selected for CCR7, giving a CD45RA+CCR7+ population that excluded TemRA cells. The sample consisted of naive CD8+ T cells sorted from blood. The cell subset or site label of this sample denotes: CD45RA+CCR7+. These receptors originate from a man between 18 and 29 years old in good health.

The chain carries TRBV7-9 and TRBJ2-7; TRBD2 might be the D (6 bases). Germline CDR1 SEHNR, CDR2 FQNEAQ (reference sequence). The CDR3 is 15 residues long. Trimming shortened V by 5 bases and J by 2 bases, and 16 bases separated the two germline ends. The CDR3 DNA reads as TGTGCCAGCAGCCCCAGCGGGCCAATGCCCTACGAGCAGTACTTC. Translating it yields CASSPSGPMPYEQYF.

This clone is a singleton in its sample. The V gene is TRBV5-1, the J gene TRBJ2-1; 7 bases match TRBD2. J lost 8 bases, V lost 4 bases, and 12 bases had no gene match. Germline V gene data show CDR1 as SGHRS and CDR2 as YFSETQ. The CDR3 extends over 15 amino acids. DNA for the CDR3: TGCGCCAGCAGCCCCCGGGGCGGGAGTATGGATGAGCAGTTCTTC. Translating it yields CASSPRGGSMDEQFF.

CDR3 DNA: TGTGCCAGCAGTTACTCCCTCAGCTCCTACAATGAGCAGTTCTTC. Residues: CASSYSLSSYNEQFF. The V gene is TRBV6-6, the J gene TRBJ2-1; D remains unclear. Between the trimmed V and J ends, which lost 0 bases and 0 bases, there was a span of 6 bases. The CDR3 consists of 15 residues. The germline V gene has CDR1 MNHNY and CDR2 SVGAGI (reference sequence).

The chain has TRBV19 and TRBJ2-7; a weak D match, TRBD1 (6 bases). Germline CDR1 is LNHDA and CDR2 is SQIVND (reference sequence). V was trimmed by 6 bases and J by 2 bases, leaving 14 bases between them. The CDR3 is 14 amino acids. CDR3 sequence (DNA): TGTGCCAGTAGCCTCGCAGGGGCTACCTACGAGCAGTACTTC. Amino acids: CASSLAGATYEQYF.

This clone is a singleton in its sample. This chain connects TRBV30 to TRBJ2-1; the match to TRBD2 covers 8 bases. Germline lookup yields CDR1 GTSNPN and CDR2 SVGIG (reference sequence). This CDR3 spans 16 amino acids. J lost 4 bases, V lost 3 bases, and 11 bases had no gene match. The CDR3 coding sequence is TGTGCCTGGAGCCAAGACCAACTAGCGGTTTACAATGAGCAGTTCTTC. Translated, it gives CAWSQDQLAVYNEQFF.

This chain uses TRBV9 with TRBJ1-1; 8 positions match TRBD1. Trimming took 3 bases from V and 6 from J; bases not matched to a gene: 10. Germline lookup yields CDR1 SGDLS and CDR2 YYNGEE. CDR3 length: 15 residues. The CDR3 reads CASSGLQGVVAEAFF. In DNA, the CDR3 is TGTGCCAGCAGCGGCCTACAGGGGGTTGTCGCTGAAGCTTTCTTT.

This chain connects TRBV9 to TRBJ1-4, with 7 bases aligning to TRBD1. Trimming cost V 4 bases and J 4 bases; bases outside gene matches: 7. The CDR3 length is 15 residues. Germline CDR1 reads SGDLS; CDR2 reads YYNGEE. The CDR3 nucleotides read TGTGCCAGCAGCTTGTGGACAGGCGTTAATGAAAAACTGTTTTTT. The encoded protein is CASSLWTGVNEKLFF.

The chain is built from TRBV7-9 and TRBJ2-4; D is unclear. Trimming took off 5 bases at V and 0 bases at J, with 11 bases between the two ends. Germline V gene data show CDR1 as SEHNR and CDR2 as FQNEAQ (reference sequence). The CDR3 consists of 15 residues. The CDR3 DNA reads TGTGCCAGCAGCCCCACAGAGGTAGCCAAAAACATTCAGTACTTC. It encodes CASSPTEVAKNIQYF.

The chain is built from TRBV4-2 and TRBJ2-5, with 10 bases aligning to TRBD2. Germline V gives CDR1 LGHNA, CDR2 YNFKEQ. The CDR3 length is 16 residues. After removal of 3 bases from V and 0 bases from J, the junction contained 4 bases not matched to a gene. As DNA, the CDR3 is TGTGCCAGCAGCCACCCTAGCGGGGGCCACCAAGAGACCCAGTACTTC. Its translation is CASSHPSGGHQETQYF.

The rearrangement joins TRBV27 to TRBJ2-7; no reliable D call. CDR3 length: 16 residues. The V and J ends lost 7 bases and 2 bases respectively, with 21 bases between them. Germline V gene sequence: CDR1 MNHEY, CDR2 SMNVEV (reference sequence). CDR3 in DNA: TGTGCCAGCATCTCCTCCCTTCCCGGGCTCCCCTACGAGCAGTACTTC. Its protein product is CASISSLPGLPYEQYF.

As regards this clone: The sample has other DNA sequences that encode this CDR3 too. The chain carries TRBV11-2 and TRBJ1-5, with D possibly being TRBD1 (6 bases). The V end lost 3 bases, the J end lost 6 bases, and 12 bases lay between the germline ends. This CDR3 has 14 amino acids. CDR1 and CDR2 (germline): SGHAT, FQNNGV. The CDR3: CASSLGAGSQPQHF. The CDR3 region has the DNA TGTGCCAGCAGCTTGGGGGCAGGGTCTCAGCCCCAGCATTTT.

The chain has TRBV11-3 and TRBJ1-3, with 8 positions matching TRBD1. The CDR3 covers 12 residues. Germline-derived CDR1 and CDR2 are SGHNT and YENEEA. V shed 5 bases, J shed 15 bases, and the junction held 9 bases outside the gene matches. Here the CDR3 DNA reads TGTGCCAGCAGCCCAGGGGGCTATTGGGAATATTTT. Its protein product is CASSPGGYWEYF.

The V call is TRBV5-6, the J call TRBJ1-2, with 7 bases aligning to TRBD1. Germline V gene lookup returns CDR1 SGHDT and CDR2 YYEEEE. This CDR3 has 17 residues. The trim removed 0 bases at V and 4 bases at J, leaving 12 bases unmatched. The CDR3 is CASSLEGAAAGPYGYTF. In nucleotides, the CDR3 is TGTGCCAGCAGCTTGGAGGGGGCTGCGGCTGGCCCCTATGGCTACACCTTC.

This chain connects TRBV4-1 to TRBJ2-2; D call uncertain. CDR1 MGHRA and CDR2 YSYEKL come from the germline V gene. The CDR3 spans 12 residues. V was cut by 5 bases and J by 6 bases, with 7 bases left in between. The CDR3 reads CASSDESGELFF. For the CDR3, the DNA is TGCGCCAGCAGCGACGAGTCCGGGGAGCTGTTTTTT.

This clone was observed a single time. Other nucleotide sequences in the sample specify the same CDR3. The V and J genes are TRBV11-2 and TRBJ1-2, with a weak D call TRBD1 (5 bases). V gave up 5 bases and J gave up 4 bases, with 11 bases separating them. The CDR3 runs to 13 residues. Germline V gene lookup returns CDR1 SGHAT and CDR2 FQNNGV. Written as DNA, the CDR3 is TGTGCCAGCAGCCCAGGGACTAGCTATGGCTACACCTTC. Translation: CASSPGTSYGYTF.

This clone was found once. V usage is TRBV15 and J usage is TRBJ1-5; D unresolved. The V end lost 0 bases, the J end lost 9 bases, and 15 bases lay between the germline ends. CDR1 is LNHNV, CDR2 YYDKDF, per germline (reference sequence). The CDR3 is made up of 15 amino acids. The CDR3 region has the DNA TGTGCCACCAGCAGAGATCTTGGGGAAATGAGGCCCCAGCATTTT. Its protein product is CATSRDLGEMRPQHF.

The rearrangement links TRBV27 to TRBJ1-2, with TRBD1 identical over 9 bases. This CDR3 comprises 14 residues. Trimming took 6 bases from V and 7 from J; bases not matched to a gene: 9. Germline V lookup: CDR1 MNHEY, CDR2 SMNVEV (reference sequence). The CDR3 coding sequence is TGTGCCAGCAGATTCGGGACAGGGTTGGCTGGCTACACCTTC. It codes for CASRFGTGLAGYTF.

This clone was counted once. The CDR3 bases are TGTGCCAGCTCGACTAGCGGCATGGGGGAAGAGACCCAGTACTTC. Its translation is CASSTSGMGEETQYF. This sequence joins TRBV27 and TRBJ2-5; 9 nucleotides align to TRBD2. The germline CDR1 and CDR2 sequences are MNHEY and SMNVEV (reference sequence). Trimming cost V 8 bases and J 3 bases; bases outside gene matches: 10. The CDR3 is 15 amino acids.

The chain links TRBV27 to TRBJ1-5; no clear D. This CDR3 spans 14 amino acids. The V end lost 5 bases, the J end lost 12 bases, and 20 bases lay between the germline ends. Per the germline V gene, CDR1 is MNHEY and CDR2 is SMNVEV (reference sequence). The CDR3 DNA reads TGTGCCAGCAGTGCGGGCGGGAGCGGGCTAGGCCAGCATTTT. Amino acid sequence: CASSAGGSGLGQHF.

This rearrangement joins TRBV6-5 to TRBJ2-5; D is unclear. CDR3 length equals 13 residues. Trimming shortened V by 10 bases and J by 0 bases, and 12 bases separated the two germline ends. Germline V gene sequence: CDR1 MNHEY, CDR2 SVGAGI. In DNA form, the CDR3 reads TGTGCCACAGCAGGAGAGAACCAAGAGACCCAGTACTTC. Protein: CATAGENQETQYF.

This clone was observed a single time. The identical CDR3 is also encoded by other nucleotide sequences in the sample. The rearrangement joins TRBV6-5 to TRBJ2-1; maybe TRBD2 (5 bases). V was cut by 2 bases and J by 0 bases, with 11 bases left in between. The CDR3 loop spans 16 amino acids. Looked up from germline, CDR1 is MNHEY and CDR2 is SVGAGI. The CDR3 spells CASSYLAGSSYNEQFF. The DNA of the CDR3 is TGTGCCAGCAGTTACCTGGCGGGCAGCTCCTACAATGAGCAGTTCTTC.

The DNA for the CDR3 is TGTGCCAGCAGTTACTCGCCGGGCCCCGAGGAAGAGACCCAGTACTTC. This encodes CASSYSPGPEEETQYF. This sequence joins TRBV6-6 and TRBJ2-5; D is ambiguous. The CDR3 totals 16 residues. Looked up from germline, CDR1 is MNHNY and CDR2 is SVGAGI (reference sequence). V lost 0 bases and J 3 bases, leaving 14 bases between the germline ends.

The V gene is TRBV2, the J gene TRBJ2-3, with 7 bases lining up with TRBD1. Germline V gene lookup returns CDR1 SNHLY and CDR2 FYNNEI. The CDR3 covers 17 residues. V lost 7 bases to trimming and J lost 3 bases; unmatched junction nucleotides: 16. The CDR3 sequence: CASNGIDDRVITDTQYF. CDR3 DNA: TGTGCCAGCAACGGGATTGACGACAGGGTGATTACAGATACGCAGTATTTT.

The chain carries TRBV4-3 and TRBJ2-2; 8 nucleotides agree with TRBD2. The CDR3 consists of 17 residues. The germline gives CDR1 LGHNA, CDR2 YSLEER. The V gene end was trimmed by 0 bases and the J gene end by 5 bases; junction bases not matched to a gene: 8. Here the CDR3 reads CASSQEIAGGRTGELFF. Written as DNA, the CDR3 is TGCGCCAGCAGCCAAGAAATTGCGGGAGGTCGGACCGGGGAGCTGTTTTTT.

CDR3 nucleotides: TGTGCCAGCAGTGCCCACTACACCGGGGAGCTGTTTTTT. It specifies CASSAHYTGELFF. The V call is TRBV6-5, the J call TRBJ2-2; D not resolved. Germline V gene sequence: CDR1 MNHEY, CDR2 SVGAGI. V lost 5 bases to trimming and J lost 3 bases, with 7 bases between them. The CDR3 totals 13 residues.

The V gene is TRBV29-1, the J gene TRBJ1-2; weak D call: TRBD1 (6 bases). This CDR3 region has 12 residues. The V end was cut by 2 bases, the J end by 7 bases, with 11 bases between. Germline V gene sequence: CDR1 SQVTM, CDR2 ANQGSEA. CDR3 sequence (DNA): TGCAGCGTTGAAAGGCCAGGGGCTGGCTACACCTTC. This translates into CSVERPGAGYTF.

This chain uses TRBV11-2 with TRBJ2-1; possible D gene TRBD2, 5 bases. Germline V gene sequence: CDR1 SGHAT, CDR2 FQNNGV. Deletions cut 5 bases from V and 6 bases from J, with 14 bases between. The CDR3 is made up of 14 amino acids. CDR3 sequence: CASSPGFPRNEQFF. CDR3 sequence (DNA): TGTGCCAGCAGCCCGGGGTTTCCCCGCAATGAGCAGTTCTTC.